A single sample is the source of the 8 T cell receptor beta chains below, sequenced in a study of cytomegalovirus exposure and HLA in healthy donors. 13 Jbeta primers and 60 Vbeta primers were used for the PCR. The repertoire was sequenced with immunoSEQ multiplex PCR; TCRdb's copy has only in-frame clones and lacks some. Seen here are approximately 77,000 clones, around three quarters observed once, and the top ten hold 9.5% to 13%. Sequenced sample: PBMCs. These receptors all come from a male donor in good health and CMV-seropositive.

The gene calls are TRBV7-9 and TRBJ1-6; D is ambiguous. The ends were cut back, 5 bases at V and 10 bases at J, with 15 bases in the middle. CDR1 SEHNR and CDR2 FQNEAQ come from the germline V gene (reference sequence). CDR3 length equals 14 residues. The chain's CDR3 is CASSPSGVFSPLHF. CDR3 nucleotide sequence: TGTGCCAGCAGCCCCAGCGGGGTTTTCTCACCCCTCCACTTT.

The V and J genes are TRBV28 and TRBJ2-7; TRBD1 might be the D (6 bases). V was shortened by 6 bases and J by 0 bases, with 15 bases between the two germline ends. The CDR3 sequence is 15 residues long. Germline values: CDR1 MDHEN, CDR2 SYDVKM. CDR3 DNA sequence: TGTGCCAGCAGCGTGGTGGGGGCCAGCTCCTACGAGCAGTACTTC. This codes for CASSVVGASSYEQYF.

The genes are TRBV7-9 and TRBJ1-4, with no clear D. Germline V lookup: CDR1 SEHNR, CDR2 FQNEAQ (reference sequence). The CDR3 extends over 12 amino acids. The V gene lost 5 bases and the J gene lost 4 bases, with 5 bases spanning the gap. The CDR3 spells CASSPSNEKLFF. The CDR3 DNA sequence: TGTGCCAGCAGCCCTAGTAATGAAAAACTGTTTTTT.

The V call is TRBV18, the J call TRBJ2-5, with no clear D. The J call may not be correct, given that the DNA end is closer to TRBJ2-7. The germline CDR1 and CDR2 sequences are KGHSH and LQKENI. The CDR3 length is 15 residues. CDR3 region: CASSPPTGSSYEQYF. Written as DNA, the CDR3 is TGTGCCAGCTCACCACCGACCGGGTCGTCCTACGAGCAGTACTTC.

The chain uses TRBV27 and TRBJ1-5; D remains ambiguous. The germline V and J ends were trimmed by 4 bases and 6 bases, with 10 bases remaining between them. Germline V CDR1 and CDR2: MNHEY, SMNVEV (reference sequence). The CDR3 is 13 residues long. The CDR3 loop is CASSSGVLQPQHF. DNA for the CDR3: TGTGCCAGCAGTTCCGGGGTTCTTCAGCCCCAGCATTTT.

The CDR3 DNA reads TGTGCCTGGACCCGGCGGGGTACGGACAATCAGCCCCAGCATTTT. This translates into CAWTRRGTDNQPQHF. This sequence joins TRBV30 and TRBJ1-5, with D unresolved. Trimming removed 4 bases at V and 3 bases at J, with 16 bases between. In germline, CDR1 is GTSNPN, CDR2 SVGIG (reference sequence). The CDR3 covers 15 residues.

J is TRBJ2-5 and V is TRBV30; D possibly corresponds to TRBD2 (6 bases). This CDR3 region has 16 residues. In germline, CDR1 is GTSNPN, CDR2 SVGIG (reference sequence). V lost 3 bases to trimming and J lost 1 base, with 18 bases between them. In DNA form, the CDR3 reads TGTGCCTGGAGCACCCGCGGGACCCCGCCCCAAGAGACCCAGTACTTC. Its translation: CAWSTRGTPPQETQYF.

The chain employs TRBV4-2 and TRBJ2-5; 7 positions match TRBD2. This CDR3 contains 18 residues. Germline CDR1 LGHNA, CDR2 YNFKEQ. With V trimmed by 0 bases and J by 7 bases, 17 bases remained unmatched. The CDR3 sequence is CASSQDHLDLAGRGTQYF. As DNA, the CDR3 is TGTGCCAGCAGCCAAGACCACCTTGACTTGGCAGGGAGGGGGACCCAGTACTTC.